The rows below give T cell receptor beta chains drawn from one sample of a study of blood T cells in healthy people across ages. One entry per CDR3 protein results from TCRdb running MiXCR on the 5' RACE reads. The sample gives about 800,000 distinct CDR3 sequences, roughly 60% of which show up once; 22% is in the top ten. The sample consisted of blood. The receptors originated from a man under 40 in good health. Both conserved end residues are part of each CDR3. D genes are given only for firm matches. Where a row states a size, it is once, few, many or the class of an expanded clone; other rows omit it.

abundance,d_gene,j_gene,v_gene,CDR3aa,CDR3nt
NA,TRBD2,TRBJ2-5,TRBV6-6,CASRNLAGTQEAQYF,TGTGCCAGCAGGAATCTAGCGGGGACTCAAGAGGCCCAGTACTTC
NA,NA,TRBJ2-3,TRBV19,CASRGTGGDTQYF,TGTGCCAGTAGGGGGACCGGGGGAGATACGCAGTATTTT
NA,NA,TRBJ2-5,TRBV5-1,CASRRGGQANQETQYF,TGCGCCAGCAGGAGGGGGGGACAGGCTAACCAAGAGACCCAGTACTTC
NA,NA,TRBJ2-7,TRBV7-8,CASSLAGPYLGYEQYF,TGTGCCAGCAGCTTGGCGGGCCCATATTTGGGGTACGAGCAGTACTTC
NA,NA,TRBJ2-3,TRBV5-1,CASSLAGLGDTQYF,TGCGCCAGCAGCTTGGCCGGACTTGGAGATACGCAGTATTTT
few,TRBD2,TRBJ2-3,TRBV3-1,CASSRLPWGGKTDTQYF,TGTGCCAGCAGCCGCCTCCCCTGGGGGGGAAAAACAGATACGCAGTATTTT
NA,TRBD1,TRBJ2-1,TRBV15,CATSRAGGTYNEQFF,TGTGCCACCAGCAGAGCAGGGGGTACCTACAATGAGCAGTTCTTC
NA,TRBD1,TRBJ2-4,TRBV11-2,CASGDRVGQYF,TGTGCCAGCGGAGACAGGGTCGGTCAGTACTTC
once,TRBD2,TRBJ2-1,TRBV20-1,CSAEITSGRWNEQFF,TGCAGTGCCGAAATTACTAGCGGGAGATGGAATGAGCAGTTCTTC
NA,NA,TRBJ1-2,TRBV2,CASSELAGGYTF,TGTGCCAGCAGCGAACTGGCGGGTGGCTACACCTTC
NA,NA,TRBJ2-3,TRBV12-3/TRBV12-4,CASSLNDDTQYF,TGTGCCAGCAGTTTAAATGATGATACGCAGTATTTT
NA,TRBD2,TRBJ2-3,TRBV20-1,CSAIFPERGAGRSDTQYF,TGCAGTGCCATCTTCCCTGAGCGGGGGGCAGGAAGATCAGATACGCAGTATTTT
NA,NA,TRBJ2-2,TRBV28,CASSFSPRVTNTGELFF,TGTGCCAGCAGTTTTTCTCCCAGGGTAACGAACACCGGGGAGCTGTTTTTT
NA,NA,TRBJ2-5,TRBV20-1,CSDRAAGPRETQYF,TGCAGCGATCGAGCAGCGGGCCCCCGAGAGACCCAGTACTTC
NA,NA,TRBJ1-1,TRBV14,CASRSAQNTEAFF,TGTGCCAGCAGGTCAGCACAGAACACTGAAGCTTTCTTT
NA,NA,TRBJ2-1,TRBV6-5,CASSYSGGGGYDEQFF,TGTGCCAGCAGTTACTCCGGAGGGGGCGGGTACGATGAGCAGTTCTTC
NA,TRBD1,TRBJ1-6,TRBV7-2,CASSTRQGRDSPLHF,TGTGCCAGCAGCACCAGACAGGGAAGGGATTCACCCCTCCACTTT
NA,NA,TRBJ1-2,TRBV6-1,CASSVNSKTNYGYTF,TGTGCCAGCAGTGTGAACAGTAAAACTAACTATGGCTACACCTTC
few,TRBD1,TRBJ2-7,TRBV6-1,CASSEPRDRFYEQYF,TGTGCCAGCAGTGAACCCCGGGACAGATTCTACGAGCAGTACTTC
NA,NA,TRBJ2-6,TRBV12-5,CASGLVPVGASGANVLTF,TGTGCTAGTGGTTTGGTACCAGTGGGGGCGAGTGGGGCCAACGTCCTGACTTTC
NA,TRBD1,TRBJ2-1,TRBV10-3,CAINLDRENEQFF,TGTGCCATCAACTTGGACAGGGAAAATGAGCAGTTCTTC
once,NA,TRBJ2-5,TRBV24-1,CATSVRVEETQYF,TGTGCCACCAGTGTACGCGTTGAAGAGACCCAGTACTTC
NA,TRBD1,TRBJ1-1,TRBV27,CASIEPKDRVMNTEAFF,TGTGCCAGCATTGAGCCTAAGGACAGGGTGATGAACACTGAAGCTTTCTTT
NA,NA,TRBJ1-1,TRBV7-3,CASSLNGQMNTEAFF,TGTGCCAGCAGCTTAAACGGACAGATGAACACTGAAGCTTTCTTT
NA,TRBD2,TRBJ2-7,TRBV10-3,CATGLAGTYEQYF,TGTGCCACAGGACTAGCGGGCACCTACGAGCAGTACTTC
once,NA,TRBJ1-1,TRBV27,CASSFRAGMDAEAFF,TGTGCCAGCAGTTTTCGGGCAGGGATGGACGCTGAAGCTTTCTTT
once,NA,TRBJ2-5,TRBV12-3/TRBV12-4,CASSRRGRATQYF,TGTGCCAGCAGTCGGCGGGGGCGGGCGACCCAGTACTTC
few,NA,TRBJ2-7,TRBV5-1,CASTLGGGPHEQYF,TGCGCCAGCACCTTAGGAGGGGGTCCCCACGAGCAGTACTTC
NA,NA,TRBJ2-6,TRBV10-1,CALTSPNDSSGANVLTF,TGCGCTTTAACATCCCCTAACGATAGCTCTGGGGCCAACGTCCTGACTTTC
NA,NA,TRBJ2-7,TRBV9,CASSVDGAPSEQYF,TGTGCCAGCAGCGTAGACGGTGCCCCCTCCGAGCAGTACTTC
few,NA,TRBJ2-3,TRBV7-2,CASSLVGLAGSTDTQYF,TGTGCCAGCAGCTTAGTGGGTTTGGCAGGGAGCACAGATACGCAGTATTTT
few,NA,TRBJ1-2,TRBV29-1,CSVGLHISSYGYTF,TGCAGCGTTGGACTTCATATCTCTAGTTATGGCTACACCTTC
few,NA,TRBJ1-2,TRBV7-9,CASSPRGIGGNYGYTF,TGTGCCAGCAGCCCGCGGGGGATCGGGGGCAACTATGGCTACACCTTC
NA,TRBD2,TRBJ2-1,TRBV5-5,CASSGRTSVDEQFF,TGTGCCAGCAGCGGTAGGACTAGCGTGGATGAGCAGTTCTTC
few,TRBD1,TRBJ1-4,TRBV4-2,CASSQSGQDGEKLFF,TGTGCCAGCAGCCAATCAGGACAGGATGGGGAAAAACTGTTTTTT
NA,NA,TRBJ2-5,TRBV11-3,CASSLFSLSETQYF,TGTGCCAGCAGCTTATTCAGTCTTTCCGAGACCCAGTACTTC
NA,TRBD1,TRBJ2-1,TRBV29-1,CSVEDRTGRENEQFF,TGCAGCGTTGAAGATAGGACAGGGCGTGAGAATGAGCAGTTCTTC
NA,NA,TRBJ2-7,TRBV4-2,CASSQDYFPQNYEQYF,TGTGCCAGCAGCCAAGATTATTTTCCGCAGAACTACGAGCAGTACTTC
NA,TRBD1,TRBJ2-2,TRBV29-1,CSVRISGGAGSGELFF,TGCAGCGTGAGGATCTCAGGGGGCGCCGGTTCTGGGGAGCTGTTTTTT
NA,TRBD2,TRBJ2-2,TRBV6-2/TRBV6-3,CASRYGLAVGELFF,TGTGCCAGCAGATATGGACTAGCCGTCGGGGAGCTGTTTTTT
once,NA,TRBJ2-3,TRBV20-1,CSAKHPTSTDTQYF,TGCAGTGCTAAACACCCGACTAGCACAGATACGCAGTATTTT
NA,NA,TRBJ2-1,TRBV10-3,CAISPQEGGNEQFF,TGTGCCATCAGTCCCCAAGAGGGGGGCAATGAGCAGTTCTTC
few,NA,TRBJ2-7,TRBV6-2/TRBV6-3,CASMTGGNSYEQYF,TGTGCCAGCATGACGGGCGGGAACTCCTACGAGCAGTACTTC
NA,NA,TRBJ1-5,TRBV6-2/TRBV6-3,CASSLTGISNQPQHF,TGTGCCAGCAGTCTAACAGGGATCAGCAATCAGCCCCAGCATTTT
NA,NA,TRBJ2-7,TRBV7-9,CASSLVDMSSYEQYF,TGTGCCAGCAGCTTAGTGGACATGAGCTCCTACGAGCAGTACTTC
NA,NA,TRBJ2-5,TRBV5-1,CASSLWTAESYNEQYF,TGCGCCAGCAGCTTATGGACTGCTGAGTCATACAATGAGCAGTACTTC
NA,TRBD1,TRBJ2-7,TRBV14,CASSRTGGAGSYEQYF,TGTGCCAGCAGCCGAACAGGGGGCGCGGGGTCCTACGAGCAGTACTTC
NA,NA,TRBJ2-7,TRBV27,CASSPTSRNEQYF,TGTGCCAGCAGCCCCACCTCTAGGAACGAGCAGTACTTC
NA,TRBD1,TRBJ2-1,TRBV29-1,CSVEDRDRGLLNEQFF,TGCAGCGTTGAAGATCGGGACAGGGGGCTCCTCAATGAGCAGTTCTTC
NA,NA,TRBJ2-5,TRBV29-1,CSVASGMAETQYF,TGCAGCGTTGCCTCCGGGATGGCGGAGACCCAGTACTTC
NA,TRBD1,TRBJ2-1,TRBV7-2,CASSGGQADNEQFF,TGTGCCAGCAGCGGGGGACAGGCAGACAATGAGCAGTTCTTC
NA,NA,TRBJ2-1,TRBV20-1,CSAQLVPYNEQFF,TGCAGTGCACAACTAGTCCCCTACAATGAGCAGTTCTTC
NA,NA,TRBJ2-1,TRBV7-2,CASSSPGHNNEQFF,TGTGCCAGCAGCTCACCGGGACATAACAACGAGCAGTTCTTC
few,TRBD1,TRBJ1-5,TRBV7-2,CASSLDRTGQPQHF,TGTGCCAGCAGCTTGGACAGGACGGGTCAGCCCCAGCATTTT
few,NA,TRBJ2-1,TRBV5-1,CASSPTLQLNEQFF,TGCGCCAGCAGCCCCACCCTACAACTCAATGAGCAGTTCTTC
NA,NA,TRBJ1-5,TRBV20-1,CSVKTVRGLTGNQPQHF,TGCAGTGTCAAGACAGTAAGGGGCCTCACGGGCAATCAGCCCCAGCATTTT
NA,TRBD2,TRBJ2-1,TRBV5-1,CASSLRPSGDGEQFF,TGCGCCAGCAGCCTTCGCCCTAGCGGAGACGGTGAGCAGTTCTTC
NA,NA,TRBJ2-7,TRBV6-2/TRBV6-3,CASSFLGSHHEQYF,TGTGCCAGCAGTTTCCTCGGGAGCCACCACGAGCAGTACTTC
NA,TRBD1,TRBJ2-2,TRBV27,CASRTGDTGELFF,TGTGCCAGCAGGACAGGGGACACCGGGGAGCTGTTTTTT